These 2 T cell receptor beta chains were all obtained from the same sample, sequenced in a study of shared clonotypes between healthy human individuals. This table comes from immunoSEQ multiplex PCR, and its TCRdb copy is limited to in-frame clones, with some not included. The data contain about 2 million clones, roughly 94% of them seen just once; the ten biggest clones take up roughly 0.13%. Sample: naive CD4+ T cells sorted from blood. The subset is: CD45RA+ positively selected. The receptor set was obtained from a young man in good health.

The gene calls are TRBV18 and TRBJ2-1; 14 nucleotides agree with TRBD2. The CDR3 loop spans 17 amino acids. J was trimmed by 4 bases and V by 5 bases; bases with no gene match: 7. CDR1 is KGHSH, CDR2 LQKENI, per germline. The chain's CDR3 is CASSFGLAGGPYNEQFF. The DNA for the CDR3 is TGTGCCAGCTCATTCGGACTAGCGGGGGGACCTTACAATGAGCAGTTCTTC.

J is TRBJ2-3 and V is TRBV10-3, with D perhaps TRBD2 (5 bases). This CDR3 has 15 amino acids. Looked up from germline, CDR1 is ENHRY and CDR2 is SYGVKD. V was pared by 8 bases and J by 3 bases, with 18 bases between. The CDR3 DNA is TGTGCCATCGATGTCAGAGGGTCGGGAACAGATACGCAGTATTTT. Protein: CAIDVRGSGTDTQYF.